This T cell receptor (beta chain) was captured in a study of Graves' ophthalmopathy and Graves' hyperthyroidism. General study results and limits: Most expanded clonotypes in thyroid above 0.001 frequency also showed up in blood.

Ten or more counts support this clonotype. The antigen remains undetermined. The study amplified TCR beta CDR3 regions using RNA transcripts. HTBI primers primed a first-round RT-PCR, and a second-round multiplex PCR followed. TCRdb passed the multiplex PCR reads through MiXCR, listing each CDR3 protein once. This table has about 740,000 distinct CDR3 sequences, roughly 41% appearing once. Germline CDR1 ENHRY, CDR2 SYGVKD. V dropped 8 bases and J dropped 0 bases, with 7 bases sitting between them. The CDR3 is 13 amino acids. Exclusion criteria comprised other autoimmune diseases, uncontrolled infections, pregnancy or lactation in patients. Each diagnosis was determined on the basis of clinical symptoms, serum thyroxine, TRAb, thyroid ultrasound and orbital computed tomography.

This chain uses TRBV10-3 with TRBJ2-2; D gene uncertain. The receptor was isolated from an adult man with Graves' ophthalmopathy. Sequenced: peripheral blood. The CDR3 reads CAIALTNTGELFF. CDR3 coding DNA: TGTGCCATCGCTTTAACGAACACCGGGGAGCTGTTTTTT.